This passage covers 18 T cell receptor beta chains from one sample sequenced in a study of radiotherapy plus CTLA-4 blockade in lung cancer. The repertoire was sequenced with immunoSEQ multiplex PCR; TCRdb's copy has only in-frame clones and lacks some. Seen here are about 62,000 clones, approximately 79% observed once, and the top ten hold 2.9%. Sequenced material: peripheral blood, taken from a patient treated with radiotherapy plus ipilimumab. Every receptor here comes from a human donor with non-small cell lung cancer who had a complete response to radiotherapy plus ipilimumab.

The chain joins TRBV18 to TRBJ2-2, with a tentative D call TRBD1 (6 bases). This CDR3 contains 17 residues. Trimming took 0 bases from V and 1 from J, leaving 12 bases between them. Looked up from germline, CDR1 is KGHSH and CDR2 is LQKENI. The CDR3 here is CASSPPGQSMNTGELFF. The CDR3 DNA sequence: TGTGCCAGCTCACCACCCGGACAGTCTATGAACACCGGGGAGCTGTTTTTT.

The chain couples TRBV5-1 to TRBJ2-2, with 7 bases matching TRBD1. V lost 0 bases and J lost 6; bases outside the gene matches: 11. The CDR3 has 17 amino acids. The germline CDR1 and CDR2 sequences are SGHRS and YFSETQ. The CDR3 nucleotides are TGCGCCAGCAGCTTGGATGACAGGGCCAGTGTGGCCGGGGAGCTGTTTTTT. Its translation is CASSLDDRASVAGELFF.

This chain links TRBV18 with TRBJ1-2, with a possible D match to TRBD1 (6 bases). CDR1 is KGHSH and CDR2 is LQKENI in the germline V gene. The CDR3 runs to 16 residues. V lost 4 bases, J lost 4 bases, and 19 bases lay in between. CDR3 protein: CASSQTGTTMGYGYTF. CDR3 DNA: TGTGCCAGCTCACAAACCGGGACAACAATGGGCTATGGCTACACCTTC.

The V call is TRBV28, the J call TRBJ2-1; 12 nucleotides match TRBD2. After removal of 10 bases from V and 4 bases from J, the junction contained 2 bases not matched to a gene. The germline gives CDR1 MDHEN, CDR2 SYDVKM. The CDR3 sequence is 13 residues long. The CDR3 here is CATTSGGYNEQFF. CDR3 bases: TGTGCCACCACTAGCGGGGGGTACAATGAGCAGTTCTTC.

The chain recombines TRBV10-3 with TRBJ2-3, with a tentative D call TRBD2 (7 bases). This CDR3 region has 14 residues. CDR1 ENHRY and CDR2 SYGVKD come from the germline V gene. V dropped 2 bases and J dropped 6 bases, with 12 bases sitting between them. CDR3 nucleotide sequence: TGTGCCATCAGTGAGCGGGGGGCAAGGGATACGCAGTATTTT. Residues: CAISERGARDTQYF.

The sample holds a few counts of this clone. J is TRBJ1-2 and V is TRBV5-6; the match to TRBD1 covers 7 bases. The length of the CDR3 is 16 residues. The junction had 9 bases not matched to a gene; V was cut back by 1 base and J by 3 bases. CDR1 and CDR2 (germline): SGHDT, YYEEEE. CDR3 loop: CASSLKGAKLDYGYTF. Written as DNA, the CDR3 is TGTGCCAGCAGCTTGAAGGGGGCGAAACTCGACTATGGCTACACCTTC.

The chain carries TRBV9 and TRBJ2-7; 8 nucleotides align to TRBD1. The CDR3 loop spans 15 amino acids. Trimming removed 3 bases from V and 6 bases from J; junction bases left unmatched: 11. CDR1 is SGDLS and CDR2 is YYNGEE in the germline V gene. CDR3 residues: CASSANNYQGAEQYF. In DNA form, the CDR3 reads TGTGCCAGCAGCGCAAACAATTATCAGGGGGCCGAGCAGTACTTC.

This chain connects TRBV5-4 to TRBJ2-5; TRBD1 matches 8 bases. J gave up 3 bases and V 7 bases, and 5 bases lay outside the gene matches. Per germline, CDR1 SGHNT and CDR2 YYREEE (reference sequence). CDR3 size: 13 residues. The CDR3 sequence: CASAQGAKETQYF. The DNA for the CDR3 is TGTGCCAGCGCCCAGGGGGCGAAAGAGACCCAGTACTTC.

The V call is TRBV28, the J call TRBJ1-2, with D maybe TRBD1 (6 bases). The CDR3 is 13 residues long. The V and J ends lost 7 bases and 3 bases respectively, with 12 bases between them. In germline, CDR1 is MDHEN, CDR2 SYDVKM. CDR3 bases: TGTGCCAGCACCCGGGGGGGCCACTATGGCTACACCTTC. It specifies CASTRGGHYGYTF.

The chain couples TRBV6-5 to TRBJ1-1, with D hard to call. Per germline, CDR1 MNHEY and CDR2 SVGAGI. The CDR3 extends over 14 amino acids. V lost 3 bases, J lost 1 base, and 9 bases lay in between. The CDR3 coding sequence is TGTGCCAGCAGTTATGGTCAGAAGAACACTGAAGCTTTCTTT. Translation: CASSYGQKNTEAFF.

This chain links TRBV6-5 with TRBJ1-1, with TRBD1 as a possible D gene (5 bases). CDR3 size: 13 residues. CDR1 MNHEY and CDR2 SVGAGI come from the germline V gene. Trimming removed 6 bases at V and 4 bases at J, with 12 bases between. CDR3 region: CASRDQGPTEAFF. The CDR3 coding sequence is TGTGCCAGCAGAGACCAGGGTCCCACTGAAGCTTTCTTT.

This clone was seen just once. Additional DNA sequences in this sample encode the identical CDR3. The CDR3 coding sequence is TGTGCCTGGAGCCTAAGACAGAATTCACCCCTCCACTTT. Encoded protein: CAWSLRQNSPLHF. J is TRBJ1-6 and V is TRBV30; weak D call: TRBD1 (5 bases). V lost 3 bases, J lost 7 bases, and 10 bases lay in between. The length of the CDR3 is 13 residues. Germline assignment: CDR1 GTSNPN and CDR2 SVGIG (reference sequence).

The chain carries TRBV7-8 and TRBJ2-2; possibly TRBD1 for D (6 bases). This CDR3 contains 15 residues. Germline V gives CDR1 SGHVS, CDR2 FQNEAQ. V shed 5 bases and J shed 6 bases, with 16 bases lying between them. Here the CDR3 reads CASSPWTVSAGELFF. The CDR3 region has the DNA TGTGCCAGCAGCCCCTGGACAGTAAGCGCCGGGGAGCTGTTTTTT.

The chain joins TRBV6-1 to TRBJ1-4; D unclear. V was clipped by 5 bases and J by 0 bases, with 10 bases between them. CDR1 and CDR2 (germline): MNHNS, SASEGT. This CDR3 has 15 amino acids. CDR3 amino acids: CASSPMVATNEKLFF. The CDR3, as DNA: TGTGCCAGCAGTCCGATGGTAGCAACTAATGAAAAACTGTTTTTT.

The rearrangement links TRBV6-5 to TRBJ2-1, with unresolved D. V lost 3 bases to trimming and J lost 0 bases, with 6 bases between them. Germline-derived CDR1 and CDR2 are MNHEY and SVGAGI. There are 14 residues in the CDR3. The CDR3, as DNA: TGTGCCAGCAGTTATGGCCTCTCCTACAATGAGCAGTTCTTC. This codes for CASSYGLSYNEQFF.

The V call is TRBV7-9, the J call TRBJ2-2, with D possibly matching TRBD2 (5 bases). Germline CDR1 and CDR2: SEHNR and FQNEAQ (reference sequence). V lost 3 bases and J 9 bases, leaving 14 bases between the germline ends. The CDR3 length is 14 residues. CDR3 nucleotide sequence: TGTGCCAGCAGCTTCCAGACTACCCTCTGGGAGCTGTTTTTT. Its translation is CASSFQTTLWELFF.

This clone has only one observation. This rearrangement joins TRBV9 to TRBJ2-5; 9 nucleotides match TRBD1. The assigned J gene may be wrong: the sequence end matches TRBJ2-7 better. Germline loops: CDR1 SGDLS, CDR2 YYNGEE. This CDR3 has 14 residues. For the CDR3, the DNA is TGTGCCAGCAGCGTCGGGACAGGGACCTACGAGCAGTACTTC. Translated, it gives CASSVGTGTYEQYF.

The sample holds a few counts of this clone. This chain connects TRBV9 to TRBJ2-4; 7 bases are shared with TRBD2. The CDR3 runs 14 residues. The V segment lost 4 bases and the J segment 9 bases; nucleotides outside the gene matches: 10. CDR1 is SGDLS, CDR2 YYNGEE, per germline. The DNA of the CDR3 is TGTGCCAGCAGCCCCGACCTCTCGGGGGGCATTCAGTACTTC. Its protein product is CASSPDLSGGIQYF.